Following are 21 T cell receptor beta chains from one sample sequenced in a study of blood T cell repertoires in COVID-19. Produced via immunoSEQ multiplex PCR; TCRdb's table is partial and in-frame only. This table has approximately 170,000 clones, approximately 84% appearing once. The material sequenced was peripheral blood. The receptors come from a man aged 40-55 years who had recovered from COVID-19.

V and J are TRBV6-5 and TRBJ2-3, with D tentatively TRBD2 (7 bases). The CDR3 covers 16 residues. V lost 2 bases and J 1 base, leaving 13 bases between the germline ends. Germline values: CDR1 MNHEY, CDR2 SVGAGI. The CDR3 DNA sequence: TGTGCCAGCAGTTACGGCCTGCGGGGGCGCACAGATACGCAGTATTTT. It encodes CASSYGLRGRTDTQYF.

The rearrangement uses TRBV2 and TRBJ2-2; D might be TRBD1 (5 bases). Trimming shortened V by 2 bases and J by 13 bases, and 17 bases separated the two germline ends. Germline V CDR1 and CDR2: SNHLY, FYNNEI. The CDR3 loop spans 14 amino acids. In nucleotides, the CDR3 is TGTGCCAGCAGTGAAATTGTGACAGTCCTGAGGCTGTTTTTT. Translation: CASSEIVTVLRLFF.

The chain joins TRBV28 to TRBJ2-1, with D possibly being TRBD2 (5 bases). Deletions cut 6 bases from V and 4 bases from J, with 10 bases between. Germline lookup yields CDR1 MDHEN and CDR2 SYDVKM. The CDR3 extends over 13 amino acids. The CDR3 DNA follows: TGTGCCAGCAGAACAGCGGTTTACAATGAGCAGTTCTTC. This sequence encodes CASRTAVYNEQFF.

This chain joins TRBV28 and TRBJ1-1, with 9 bases aligning to TRBD1. Germline-derived CDR1 and CDR2 are MDHEN and SYDVKM. The length of the CDR3 is 12 residues. The J segment lost 13 bases and the V segment lost 10 bases, leaving 13 bases of the junction unmatched. The CDR3 coding sequence is TGTGCCACTGAACAGGGGGCCGTTGGGGATTTCTTT. The encoded protein is CATEQGAVGDFF.

This clone was detected only a few times. V usage is TRBV7-9 and J usage is TRBJ1-2; TRBD1 might be the D (5 bases). The V gene's germline CDR1 is SEHNR and CDR2 FQNEAQ (reference sequence). This CDR3 region has 14 residues. V was cut by 2 bases and J by 4 bases, with 11 bases left in between. The CDR3 protein is CASSLKSGFYGYTF. Here the CDR3 DNA reads TGTGCCAGCAGCTTAAAATCAGGGTTCTATGGCTACACCTTC.

CDR3 sequence: CATRGGGFTGANVLTF. The CDR3 nucleotides are TGTGCCACCCGAGGGGGGGGATTTACTGGGGCCAACGTCCTGACTTTC. The chain carries TRBV15 and TRBJ2-6; D is possibly TRBD2 (7 bases). Trimming removed 8 bases at V and 2 bases at J, with 16 bases between. The CDR3 runs to 16 residues. Germline V gives CDR1 LNHNV, CDR2 YYDKDF (reference sequence).

The rearrangement links TRBV7-8 to TRBJ2-5; D is possibly TRBD1 (6 bases). This CDR3 is built from 15 residues. Per the germline V gene, CDR1 is SGHVS and CDR2 is FQNEAQ. Trimming removed 5 bases at V and 1 base at J, with 14 bases between. CDR3 nucleotides: TGTGCCAGCAGCCAAATAGCGACAGGCCAAGAGACCCAGTACTTC. Its translation is CASSQIATGQETQYF.

This chain links TRBV29-1 with TRBJ2-1; D unclear. CDR1 is SQVTM, CDR2 ANQGSEA, per germline. The CDR3 sequence is 15 residues long. V lost 0 bases and J lost 8, with 17 bases in between. The CDR3 nucleotides read TGCAGCGTTGAAGATCGACCCGCCCAGGTTCATGAGCAGTTCTTC. This codes for CSVEDRPAQVHEQFF.

J is TRBJ2-7 and V is TRBV27; 7 bases align to TRBD1. V gave up 5 bases and J gave up 2 bases; unmatched junction bases: 6. CDR1 is MNHEY and CDR2 is SMNVEV in the germline V gene (reference sequence). The CDR3 runs to 14 residues. For the CDR3, the DNA is TGTGCCAGCAGTAACGGCCAGGGGGCCTACGAGCAGTACTTC. Encoded protein: CASSNGQGAYEQYF.

The sample holds one count of this clone. The chain combines TRBV6-2 or TRBV6-3 with TRBJ1-2; tentative D call: TRBD1 (5 bases). There are 14 residues in the CDR3. V was shortened by 2 bases and J by 8 bases, with 15 bases between the two germline ends. The germline CDR1 and CDR2 sequences are MNHEY and SVGEGT. CDR3 nucleotides: TGTGCCAGCAGTTACGATCCAGGGTATCGGGGCTACACCTTC. Translated, it gives CASSYDPGYRGYTF.

The rearrangement links TRBV2 to TRBJ2-1, with 7 bases fitting TRBD1. CDR1 is SNHLY and CDR2 is FYNNEI in the germline V gene. With V trimmed by 7 bases and J by 10 bases, 4 bases remained unmatched. The CDR3 is made up of 11 amino acids. Here the CDR3 DNA reads TGTGCCAGCACCACAGGGGAGGAGCAGTTCTTC. Translation gives CASTTGEEQFF.

The chain couples TRBV5-5 to TRBJ1-5; D is unresolved. Trimming pared 0 bases from V and 6 bases from J, leaving 10 bases between. Germline lookup yields CDR1 SGHKS and CDR2 YYEKEE (reference sequence). CDR3 length: 14 residues. CDR3 region: CASSLVVYGQPQHF. The CDR3 region has the DNA TGTGCCAGCAGCTTGGTAGTTTATGGTCAGCCCCAGCATTTT.

This clone was observed a few times. V gene TRBV6-2 or TRBV6-3 combines with J gene TRBJ1-5, with 8 positions matching TRBD1. Germline values: CDR1 MNHEY, CDR2 SVGEGT. The CDR3 spans 13 residues. V was pared by 5 bases and J by 6 bases, with 3 bases of the junction left unmatched. The CDR3 loop reads CASSPGQGQPQHF. DNA for the CDR3: TGTGCCAGCAGTCCCGGACAGGGTCAGCCCCAGCATTTT.

This sequence joins TRBV2 and TRBJ1-1; TRBD1 aligns across 7 bases. Germline CDR1 and CDR2: SNHLY and FYNNEI. This CDR3 spans 13 amino acids. With 8 bases clipped from V and 4 bases from J, the junction kept 7 bases outside the gene matches. CDR3 loop: CASLLGQSTEAFF. The CDR3 nucleotides are TGTGCCAGCCTCTTGGGACAGAGCACTGAAGCTTTCTTT.

The chain couples TRBV30 to TRBJ1-1; 11 bases match TRBD1. V lost 3 bases to trimming and J lost 7 bases; unmatched junction nucleotides: 4. The CDR3 loop spans 13 amino acids. The germline gives CDR1 GTSNPN, CDR2 SVGIG (reference sequence). The CDR3 nucleotides are TGTGCCTGGAGCCTGGGACAGGGGGTTGAAGCTTTCTTT. Amino acid sequence: CAWSLGQGVEAFF.

V is TRBV28 and J is TRBJ2-1, with 10 bases identical to TRBD2. V shed 4 bases and J 4 bases; nucleotides not matched to a gene: 4. This CDR3 is built from 15 residues. Looked up from germline, CDR1 is MDHEN and CDR2 is SYDVKM. CDR3 amino acids: CASSSGSGGYNEQFF. The CDR3 DNA reads TGTGCCAGCAGTTCAGGTAGCGGGGGGTACAATGAGCAGTTCTTC.

Written as DNA, the CDR3 is TGTGCCAGCAGTTTATCTGGCGGAACGCAGTACTTC. This translates into CASSLSGGTQYF. The J gene is TRBJ2-7, the V gene TRBV27; the D is unclear. Trimming shortened V by 0 bases and J by 9 bases, and 9 bases separated the two germline ends. This CDR3 is 12 amino acids long. In germline, CDR1 is MNHEY, CDR2 SMNVEV (reference sequence).

The chain carries TRBV7-2 and TRBJ2-4, with D possibly being TRBD1 (6 bases). V was cut by 5 bases and J by 0 bases, with 14 bases left in between. The CDR3 runs 16 residues. Germline V lookup: CDR1 SGHTA, CDR2 FQGNSA. In nucleotides, the CDR3 is TGTGCCAGCAGCGCTCGGGACACCCTAGCCAAAAACATTCAGTACTTC. Translated, it gives CASSARDTLAKNIQYF.

CDR3 DNA sequence: TGTGCCAGCAGTTACCGGGACAGGGATGGTGGCTACACCTTC. It translates to CASSYRDRDGGYTF. The chain has TRBV6-2 or TRBV6-3 and TRBJ1-2; 9 bases map to TRBD1. Germline CDR1 reads MNHEY; CDR2 reads SVGEGT. The V segment lost 2 bases and the J segment 7 bases; nucleotides outside the gene matches: 5. This CDR3 is 14 amino acids long.

V usage is TRBV9 and J usage is TRBJ1-3; D gene unclear. CDR1 and CDR2 (germline): SGDLS, YYNGEE. This CDR3 contains 14 residues. V lost 3 bases and J 3 bases, leaving 10 bases between the germline ends. The CDR3 nucleotides read TGTGCCAGCAGCGCCTTTGGCGGTGGAAACACCATATATTTT. Encoded protein: CASSAFGGGNTIYF.

As for this clone: The junction departs from germline at one end; a sequencing error may be responsible. The rearrangement links TRBV7-7 to TRBJ2-2; the match to TRBD1 covers 7 bases. Per the germline V gene, CDR1 is SSHAT and CDR2 is FNYEAQ (reference sequence). This CDR3 has 16 residues. The CDR3 sequence is CASSLVMGRGTGELFF. The CDR3 DNA follows: TGTGCTAGCAGCTTAGTTATGGGCAGGGGGACCGGGGAGCTGTTTTTT.